This T cell receptor (beta chain) was captured in a study of cytomegalovirus exposure and HLA in healthy donors. Findings and caveats of the study: Whilst most TCR sequences proved rare, a subset of public TCRs occurred across many donors. Later analysis found that TCR beta chains associated with HLA were more clonally expanded than other, equally common chains. The authors reported that TCR beta sequences could predict HLA-A and HLA-B alleles. These predictions were accurate for most subjects in the first cohort. At a 0.05 false discovery rate, a later analysis found approximately 17,000 TCR beta sequences to be associated with HLA alleles.

This clone was counted a few times. The target antigen is unknown. This PCR relied on a set of 60 Vbeta primers and 13 Jbeta primers. This table comes from immunoSEQ multiplex PCR, and its TCRdb copy is limited to in-frame clones, with some not included. Of 110,000 to 150,000 clones in the sample, 80% to 90% are singletons; the top ten hold approximately 4%. The clonotype originates from a woman in her 40s in good health and CMV-seropositive. The sequenced sample was PBMCs.

The chain's CDR3 is CASGYSFNTEAFF. DNA for the CDR3: TGTGCCAGCGGTTATAGTTTCAACACTGAAGCTTTCTTT. This rearrangement joins TRBV6-1 to TRBJ1-1, with D hard to call. V was clipped by 8 bases and J by 2 bases, with 12 bases between them. The CDR3 has 13 residues. Looked up from germline, CDR1 is MNHNS and CDR2 is SASEGT.